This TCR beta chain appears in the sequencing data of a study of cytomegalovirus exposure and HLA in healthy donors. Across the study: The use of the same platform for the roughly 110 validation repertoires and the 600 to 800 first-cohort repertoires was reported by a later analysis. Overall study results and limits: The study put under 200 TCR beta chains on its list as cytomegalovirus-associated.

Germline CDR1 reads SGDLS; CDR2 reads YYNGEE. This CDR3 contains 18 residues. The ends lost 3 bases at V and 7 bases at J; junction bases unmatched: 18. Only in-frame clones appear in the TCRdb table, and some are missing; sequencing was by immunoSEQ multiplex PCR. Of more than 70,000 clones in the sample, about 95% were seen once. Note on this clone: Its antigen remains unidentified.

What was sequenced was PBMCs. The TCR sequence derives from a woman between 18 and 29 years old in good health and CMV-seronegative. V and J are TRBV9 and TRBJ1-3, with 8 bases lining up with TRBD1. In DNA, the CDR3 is TGTGCCAGCAGCGGAAGAATCTCCGCCGGACAGGGAAGTAACACCATATATTTT. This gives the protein CASSGRISAGQGSNTIYF.